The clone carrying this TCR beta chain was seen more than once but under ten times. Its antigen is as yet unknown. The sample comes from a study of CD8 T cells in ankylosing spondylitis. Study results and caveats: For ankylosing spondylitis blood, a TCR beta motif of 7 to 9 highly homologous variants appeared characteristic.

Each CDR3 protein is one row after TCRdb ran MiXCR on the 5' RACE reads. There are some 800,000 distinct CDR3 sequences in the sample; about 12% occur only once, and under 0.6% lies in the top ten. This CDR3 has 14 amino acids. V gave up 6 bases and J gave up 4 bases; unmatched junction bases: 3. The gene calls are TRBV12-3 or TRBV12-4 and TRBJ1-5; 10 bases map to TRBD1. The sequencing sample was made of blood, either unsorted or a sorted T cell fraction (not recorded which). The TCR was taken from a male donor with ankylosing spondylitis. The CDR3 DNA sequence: TGTGCCAGCAGGGGACAGGGGTTAAATCAGCCCCAGCATTTT. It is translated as CASRGQGLNQPQHF.